These T cell receptor beta chains were read from a single sample in a study of T cells in Graves' hyperthyroidism and ophthalmopathy. TCRdb redid the calling of the multiplex PCR reads with MiXCR, one entry per CDR3 protein. The data contain roughly 240,000 distinct CDR3 sequences, roughly 15% of them singletons. Sequencing was done on a sample of blood. These receptors were collected from a woman aged 18-30 years with Graves' ophthalmopathy. Each CDR3 is given with its conserved first and last residue. The order of the fields is clone size, V gene, CDR3 protein. Clone sizes are given selectively: once, few, many, or a class where the clone is expanded.

many	TRBV5-8	CASSQTTMGLGNTEAFF
.	TRBV28	CASSLTSGGGEQYF
many	TRBV29-1	CSVVAYQNIQYF
many	TRBV20-1	CSAYPSGRWTSTDTQYF
many	TRBV5-1	CASSLGRTNYGYTF
many	TRBV18	CASASGTTADTQYF
few	TRBV7-9	CASSGLDSGRGYTF
many	TRBV19	CASRTPGLDGELFF
many	TRBV6-1	CASSRRQDRANTEAFF
many	TRBV9	CASSHRVAGERNTGELFF
many	TRBV27	CASSLSPGSAPDTQYF
many	TRBV19	CASSRAGGSNQPQHF
many	TRBV20-1	CSARDRYRGLTDTQYF
many	TRBV11-3	CASSPQGLAGGGSYNEQFF
many	TRBV20-1	CSARDTGRSNQPQHF
many	TRBV18	CASAGNNNSPLHF
many	TRBV4-3	CASSQDLAGGLTDTQYF
many	TRBV6-1	CASSSRLSNYGYTF
few	TRBV5-4	CASSLGQVQETQYF
many	TRBV11-3	CASSLEWEEWGEETQYF
many	TRBV6-1	CASTQAFTDTQYF
many	TRBV5-4	CASSLVAGARNEQYF
few	TRBV4-1	CASSQGLDRGWTGELFF
many	TRBV5-1	CASSLGAENTEAFF
.	TRBV10-3	CAISAVTSGGDEQYF
many	TRBV28	CASGPGLHEQYF
many	TRBV5-1	CASSLALASGPLSAEQFF
many	TRBV6-2/TRBV6-3	CASSRWVSSANTGELFF
.	TRBV7-9	CASSKSGTGVGGGNEQFF
many	TRBV28	CASSSLPSNYGYTF
many	TRBV12-3/TRBV12-4	CASSLGQLGELFF
.	TRBV5-6	CASSRPTSYEQYF
many	TRBV3-1	CASSQGQNTGELFF
.	TRBV28	CASSTGIRLAGGPHEQFF
few	TRBV27	CASGRDRGWETQHF
.	TRBV28	CASTYGALTHQPQHF
many	TRBV5-5	CASSFPGMNTEAFF
many	TRBV7-2	CASRLWGHEQYF
many	TRBV14	CASSQDGGTDTQYF
many	TRBV24-1	CATSSTVRDGLYGYTF
many	TRBV7-2	CASSSHSMDGYKTPGYTF
.	TRBV19	CASSISRRDRGGELFF
.	TRBV11-2	CASSLTPGQSSYEQYF
many	TRBV30	CACRDSGRIQYF
.	TRBV28	CASSRRSGGLTGELFF
many	TRBV5-1	CASNLGSTTPQETQYF
many	TRBV19	CASSIEAGGNQPQHF
.	TRBV27	CASSLGQARAELFF
many	TRBV7-2	CASSLARETQYF
many	TRBV2	CASRDRGVGTGELFF
.	TRBV19	CASTLDRGTNEQFF
many	TRBV3-1	CASSRIRGPETQYF
.	TRBV20-1	CSAAGGTQYF
few	TRBV5-4	CASSPTGERYGYTF